This record looks at one T cell receptor (beta chain) sequence and its context. This CDR3 comprises 14 residues. TCRdb keeps only in-frame clones here, not all; method: immunoSEQ multiplex PCR. There are 90,000 to 150,000 clones in the sample; roughly 89% occur only once, and 7% to 8.5% lies in the top ten. These data are taken from a study of T cell responses to AZD1222 COVID-19 vaccine. The chain combines TRBV12-1 with TRBJ2-7; TRBD2 is taken as the D call from the table, unchecked against the DNA. TRBV12-1 is tagged as a pseudogene. This TCR was sampled from an adult in good health. Sequencing was performed on peripheral blood, taken on day 0 of AZD1222 vaccination. CDR3 residues: CASSDHGSWEEQYF. CDR3 nucleotides: TGTGCCAGCAGCGACCACGGAAGCTGGGAGGAGCAGTACTTC.